A selection of T cell receptor beta chains follows, all from one sample in a study of cytomegalovirus exposure and HLA in healthy donors. This table comes from immunoSEQ multiplex PCR, and its TCRdb copy is limited to in-frame clones, with some not included. This sample has 100,000 to 150,000 clones, with more than 65% found just once. Sequencing used PBMCs. The receptors come from a woman aged 55-75 years in good health and CMV-seropositive. Both conserved end residues are part of each CDR3. D genes are given only for firm matches. Size tells how often a clone was seen (once, few, many) or the class of an expanded clone, and some rows leave it out.

v_gene,d_gene,abundance,j_gene,CDR3nt,CDR3aa
TRBV5-4,TRBD2,.,TRBJ2-1,TGTGCCAGCAGCTTTCAGGCGGGGGGGCTGGACAATGAGCAGTTCTTC,CASSFQAGGLDNEQFF
TRBV7-6,TRBD1,few,TRBJ2-6,TGTGCCAGCAGCCCAGGGACAGGGCTAGCTGGGGCCAACGTCCTGACTTTC,CASSPGTGLAGANVLTF
TRBV4-1,.,.,TRBJ2-3,TGCGCCAGCAGCCAAGGGGGGGTGCGTACAGATACGCAGTATTTT,CASSQGGVRTDTQYF
TRBV6-5,TRBD1,.,TRBJ1-2,TGTGCCAGCAGTTACTCGACAGGGGGTGGCTATGGCTACACCTTC,CASSYSTGGGYGYTF
TRBV4-3,TRBD1,.,TRBJ1-2,TGCGCCAGCAGCCCTGGACAGGGGGGTTCGGCCTATGGCTACACCTTC,CASSPGQGGSAYGYTF
TRBV30,.,few,TRBJ2-7,TGTGCCTGGAGTGTACGGGCCGGGGGGCGAAGCGAGCAGTACTTC,CAWSVRAGGRSEQYF
TRBV7-2,.,few,TRBJ1-5,TGTGCCAGCAGCTTAGGACAGGTGAATCCCCCCCAGCATTTT,CASSLGQVNPPQHF
TRBV6-1,.,few,TRBJ2-7,TGTGCCAGCAGTGCCCGAGCCTCCTACGAGCAGTACTTC,CASSARASYEQYF
TRBV5-1,.,few,TRBJ1-1,TGCGCCAGCACACCGGAGGGGAACACTGAAGCTTTCTTT,CASTPEGNTEAFF
TRBV7-2,TRBD2,.,TRBJ2-1,TGTGCCAGCAGCTATGTCAGCGGGATTACCAATGAGCAGTTCTTC,CASSYVSGITNEQFF
TRBV27,.,.,TRBJ1-2,TGTGCCAGCAGTTCCCGTGGGAGGTACACCTTC,CASSSRGRYTF
TRBV2,TRBD1,few,TRBJ1-5,TGTGCCAGCAATCGGGACAGGGGGCCTCAGCCCCAGCATTTT,CASNRDRGPQPQHF
TRBV19,.,.,TRBJ1-1,TGTGCCAGTAGCCCGGGGGGAACATATACTGAAGCTTTCTTT,CASSPGGTYTEAFF
TRBV5-4,TRBD2,few,TRBJ2-2,TGTGCCAGCAGCAGGGGACTAGTGGGGAGCTCCGGGGAGCTGTTTTTT,CASSRGLVGSSGELFF
TRBV10-3,TRBD2,.,TRBJ2-3,TGTGCCATCAGTGACGGGGGGAGCACAGATACGCAGTATTTT,CAISDGGSTDTQYF
TRBV11-1,TRBD1,few,TRBJ1-2,TGTGCCAGCAGCTTCGGACAGGCCCTTGGCTACACCTTC,CASSFGQALGYTF
TRBV6-6,TRBD2,.,TRBJ2-3,TGTGCCAGCATGGCCAGCGGGGGCTCAGATACGCAGTATTTT,CASMASGGSDTQYF
TRBV5-1,TRBD2,.,TRBJ2-5,TGCGCCAGCAGCTTGGGGCTAGCGGGAGCTAGGGAGCAGTACTTC,CASSLGLAGAREQYF
TRBV7-8,TRBD1,.,TRBJ2-7,TGTGCCAGCAGCCCAGACAGGGTAAGGCAGTACTTC,CASSPDRVRQYF
TRBV19,.,.,TRBJ2-2,TGTGCCAGTAGGGGGAGCCGCCGAGGCACCGGGGAGCTGTTTTTT,CASRGSRRGTGELFF
TRBV7-8,.,.,TRBJ1-1,TGTGCCAGCAGCCTAGGACAGCTGAACACTGAAGCTTTCTTT,CASSLGQLNTEAFF
TRBV5-1,.,.,TRBJ2-2,TGCGCCAGCAGCTTGGACACGAACACCGGGGAGCTGTTTTTT,CASSLDTNTGELFF
TRBV7-8,TRBD1,few,TRBJ1-5,TGTGCCAGCAGCTTAGGAGGGACAGGGGGCATCAGCAATCAGCCCCAGCATTTT,CASSLGGTGGISNQPQHF
TRBV7-8,TRBD1,.,TRBJ1-5,TGTGCCAGCAGCTCCCGGGACAGTGGGGACCAGCCCCAGCATTTT,CASSSRDSGDQPQHF
TRBV10-3,TRBD1,.,TRBJ2-3,TGTGCCATCAGTGGCAGGGGGCTCGGCACAGATACGCAGTATTTT,CAISGRGLGTDTQYF
TRBV4-3,TRBD1,.,TRBJ1-2,TGCGCCAGCAGCCAAGGAGTACAGGGGGAAACTAACTATGGCTACACCTTC,CASSQGVQGETNYGYTF
TRBV4-3,TRBD1,.,TRBJ1-2,TGCGCCAGCAGCCAAGAAGGGACAGGGGGCTTTGGCTACACCTTC,CASSQEGTGGFGYTF
TRBV27,TRBD2,.,TRBJ2-7,TGTGCCAGCAGCCAAGCGGGAGGGCCCTACGAGCAGTACTTC,CASSQAGGPYEQYF
TRBV28,.,.,TRBJ2-5,TGTGCCAGCAGCTTAGGTCCCAGGGGTCAAGAGACCCAGTACTTC,CASSLGPRGQETQYF
TRBV19,TRBD1,.,TRBJ1-4,TGTGCCAGTAGTATGTACAGGGGACCTAATGAAAAACTGTTTTTT,CASSMYRGPNEKLFF
TRBV4-3,.,.,TRBJ1-1,TGCGCCAGCAGCCAAGGACAGGTGAACACTGAAGCTTTCTTT,CASSQGQVNTEAFF
TRBV5-1,.,.,TRBJ2-5,TGCGCCAGCAGCTTGGGGAGTAGAGGAGGGGAGACCCAGTACTTC,CASSLGSRGGETQYF
TRBV5-6,.,.,TRBJ2-7,TGTGCCAGCAGCTGGACCACTGGAGGGTCCGAGCAGTACTTC,CASSWTTGGSEQYF
TRBV5-1,.,few,TRBJ2-5,TGCGCCAGCAGCTTTACAGGTCCGGAGACCCAGTACTTC,CASSFTGPETQYF
TRBV6-5,.,.,TRBJ2-4,TGTGCCAGCGTAGACAGAGCCAAAAACATTCAGTACTTC,CASVDRAKNIQYF
TRBV27,.,.,TRBJ1-3,TGTGCCAGCAGTTCCGAGGCTGGAAACACCATATATTTT,CASSSEAGNTIYF
TRBV7-2,.,.,TRBJ2-3,TGTGCCAGCCTCTTGACAGATACGCAGTATTTT,CASLLTDTQYF
TRBV6-6,.,once,TRBJ2-3,TGTGCCATCCAAAGACTATTGTCAGATACGCAGTATTTT,CAIQRLLSDTQYF
TRBV7-9,TRBD2,once,TRBJ2-7,TGTGCCAGCGGAACTAGCGGGAACTACGAGCAGTACTTC,CASGTSGNYEQYF
TRBV6-5,.,.,TRBJ1-2,TGTGCCAGCAACCCTCTGACAGATTCGGTATATGGCTACACCTTC,CASNPLTDSVYGYTF
TRBV5-1,.,.,TRBJ2-7,TGCGCCAGCAGCTCCAGGGGAGAGGGGTCCTACGAGCAGTACTTC,CASSSRGEGSYEQYF
TRBV7-9,TRBD1,.,TRBJ1-4,TGTGCCAGCAGCTCTCAGGGGGCGACTAATGAAAAACTGTTTTTT,CASSSQGATNEKLFF
TRBV5-1,.,.,TRBJ1-3,TGCGCCAGCAGCTCAACCACGGCGGTGGGAAACACCATATATTTT,CASSSTTAVGNTIYF
TRBV19,TRBD1,.,TRBJ1-2,TGTGCCAGTAGACCCCTCCCCTGGGGACAGCAGCTTTATGGCTACACCTTC,CASRPLPWGQQLYGYTF
TRBV7-7,TRBD2,.,TRBJ2-3,TGTGCTAGCAGCCCGGGACTAGCGGGGGGCTCAGATACGCAGTATTTT,CASSPGLAGGSDTQYF
TRBV7-2,.,few,TRBJ2-3,TGTGCCAGCAGCCCCGAGGTTGTACAGGGGGGGGATACGCAGTATTTT,CASSPEVVQGGDTQYF
TRBV7-3,.,.,TRBJ2-3,TGTGCCAGCAGCTCCGGCGGGGCGGCAGATACGCAGTATTTT,CASSSGGAADTQYF
TRBV11-2,.,.,TRBJ1-1,TGTGCCAGCAGCCTGTTAAGTGGAGGGACGGGCACTGAAGCTTTCTTT,CASSLLSGGTGTEAFF
TRBV11-1,TRBD2,.,TRBJ2-7,TGTGCCAGCAGTCCAGGACTAGCGGTATACGAGCAGTACTTC,CASSPGLAVYEQYF
TRBV2,TRBD1,.,TRBJ2-6,TGTGCCAGCGGGGGACAGGGGGGATCCGGGGCCAACGTCCTGACTTTC,CASGGQGGSGANVLTF
TRBV6-1,.,.,TRBJ2-5,TGTGCCAGCACGTGGGACTACCAAGAGACCCAGTACTTC,CASTWDYQETQYF
TRBV29-1,.,.,TRBJ2-3,TGCAGCGTTGTGGAGCACACAGATACGCAGTATTTT,CSVVEHTDTQYF
TRBV7-2,.,.,TRBJ1-1,TGTGCCAGCTCCTTCGGAGATAACACTGAAGCTTTCTTT,CASSFGDNTEAFF
TRBV25-1,.,.,TRBJ1-2,TGTGCCAGCAGCCTCCCAGGACAGACCGACTATGGCTACACCTTC,CASSLPGQTDYGYTF
TRBV2,TRBD1,.,TRBJ1-4,TGTGCCAGCAGTAGACAGGGGGCGCAGAAACTGTTTTTT,CASSRQGAQKLFF
TRBV19,TRBD1,few,TRBJ1-5,TGTGCCAGTAGGCCGGGACAGGCAACTCTCAATCAGCCCCAGCATTTT,CASRPGQATLNQPQHF
TRBV6-5,.,once,TRBJ2-5,TGTGCCAGCAGTGAGTTGACAGGAGAGCAGTACTTC,CASSELTGEQYF